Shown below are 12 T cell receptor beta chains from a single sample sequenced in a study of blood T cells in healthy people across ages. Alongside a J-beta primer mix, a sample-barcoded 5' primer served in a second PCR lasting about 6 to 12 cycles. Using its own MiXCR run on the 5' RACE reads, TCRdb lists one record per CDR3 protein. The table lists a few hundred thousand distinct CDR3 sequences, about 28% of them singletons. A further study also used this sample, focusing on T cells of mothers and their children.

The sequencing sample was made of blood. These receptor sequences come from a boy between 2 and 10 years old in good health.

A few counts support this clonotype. CDR3 sequence: CASSLGQSGNTIYF. For the CDR3, the DNA is TGTGCCAGCAGCTTAGGGCAGTCTGGAAACACCATATATTTT. V usage is TRBV7-2 and J usage is TRBJ1-3, with D unclear. The CDR3 extends over 14 amino acids. V was cut by 1 base and J by 1 base, with 5 bases left in between. The germline V gene encodes CDR1 SGHTA and CDR2 FQGNSA.

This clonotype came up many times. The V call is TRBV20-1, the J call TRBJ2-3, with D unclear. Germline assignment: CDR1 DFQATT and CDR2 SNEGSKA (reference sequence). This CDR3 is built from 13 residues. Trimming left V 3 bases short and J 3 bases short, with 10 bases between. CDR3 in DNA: TGCAGTGCTAGTTTGCTAGTAACAGATACGCAGTATTTT. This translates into CSASLLVTDTQYF.

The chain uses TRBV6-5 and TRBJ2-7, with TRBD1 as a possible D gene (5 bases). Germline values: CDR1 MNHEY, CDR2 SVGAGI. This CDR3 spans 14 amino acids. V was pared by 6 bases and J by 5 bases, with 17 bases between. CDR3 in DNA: TGTGCCAGCAGCGGCAGGGTCTTTTCGGACGAGCAGTACTTC. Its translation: CASSGRVFSDEQYF.

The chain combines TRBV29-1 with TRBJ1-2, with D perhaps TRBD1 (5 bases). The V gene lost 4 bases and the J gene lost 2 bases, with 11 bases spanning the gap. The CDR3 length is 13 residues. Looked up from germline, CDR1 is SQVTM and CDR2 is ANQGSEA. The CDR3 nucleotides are TGCAGCGTTGGAGGGGCCTTGAACTATGGCTACACCTTC. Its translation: CSVGGALNYGYTF.

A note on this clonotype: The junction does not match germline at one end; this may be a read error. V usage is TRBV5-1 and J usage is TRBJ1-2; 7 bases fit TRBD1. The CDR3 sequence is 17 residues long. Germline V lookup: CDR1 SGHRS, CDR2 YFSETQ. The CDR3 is CASSAWPSGQLNYGCTF. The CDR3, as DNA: TGCGCCAGCAGCGCCTGGCCGTCGGGACAGCTTAACTATGGCTGCACCTTC.

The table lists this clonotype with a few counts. CDR3 residues: CASSQDQDGSYNEQFF. In DNA, the CDR3 is TGCGCCAGCAGCCAAGATCAGGACGGATCCTACAATGAGCAGTTCTTC. The V gene is TRBV4-3, the J gene TRBJ2-1; no clear D. This CDR3 has 16 residues. Germline V CDR1 and CDR2: LGHNA, YSLEER. The V gene lost 0 bases and the J gene lost 1 base, with 10 bases spanning the gap.

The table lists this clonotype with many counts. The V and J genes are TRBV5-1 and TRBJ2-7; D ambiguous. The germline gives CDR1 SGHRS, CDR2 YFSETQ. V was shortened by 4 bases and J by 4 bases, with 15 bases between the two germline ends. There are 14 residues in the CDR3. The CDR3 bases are TGCGCCAGCAGCACGGACGGCCCTCCGTACGAGCAGTACTTC. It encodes CASSTDGPPYEQYF.

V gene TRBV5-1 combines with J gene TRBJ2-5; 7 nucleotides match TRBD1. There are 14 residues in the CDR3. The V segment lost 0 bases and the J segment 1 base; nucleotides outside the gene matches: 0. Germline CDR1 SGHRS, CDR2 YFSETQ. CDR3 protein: CASSLGDSQETQYF. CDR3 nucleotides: TGCGCCAGCAGCTTGGGGGACAGCCAAGAGACCCAGTACTTC.

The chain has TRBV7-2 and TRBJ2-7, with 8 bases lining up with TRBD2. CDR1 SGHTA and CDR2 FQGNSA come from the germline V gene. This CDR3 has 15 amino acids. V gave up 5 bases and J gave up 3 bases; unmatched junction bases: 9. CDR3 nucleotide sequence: TGTGCCAGCAGCCGCAGAAAAGCGGGGGACTACGAGCAGTACTTC. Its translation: CASSRRKAGDYEQYF.

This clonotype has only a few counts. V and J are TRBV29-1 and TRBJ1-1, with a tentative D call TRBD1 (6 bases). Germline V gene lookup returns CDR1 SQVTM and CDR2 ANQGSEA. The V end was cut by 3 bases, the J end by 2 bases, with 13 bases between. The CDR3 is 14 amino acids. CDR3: CSVDTTGINTEAFF. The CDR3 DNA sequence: TGCAGCGTTGACACAACAGGGATAAACACTGAAGCTTTCTTT.

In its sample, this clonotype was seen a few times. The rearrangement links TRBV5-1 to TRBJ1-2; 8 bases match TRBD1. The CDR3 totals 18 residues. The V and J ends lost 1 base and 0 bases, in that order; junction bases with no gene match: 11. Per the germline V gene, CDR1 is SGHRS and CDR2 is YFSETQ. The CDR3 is CASSLRAAVTGANYGYTF. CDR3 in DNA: TGCGCCAGCAGCTTGAGGGCGGCGGTGACAGGGGCTAACTATGGCTACACCTTC.

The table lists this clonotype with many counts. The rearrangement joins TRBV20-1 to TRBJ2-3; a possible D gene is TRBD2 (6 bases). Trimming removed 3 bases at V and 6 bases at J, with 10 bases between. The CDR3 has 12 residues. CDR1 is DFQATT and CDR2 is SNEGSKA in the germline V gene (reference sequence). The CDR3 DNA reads TGCAGTGCTAGTCTAGCGAGGGATACGCAGTATTTT. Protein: CSASLARDTQYF.